This T cell receptor beta chain was retrieved from a study of blood T cells in healthy people across ages. Study information: For every two T cells, template switching captured about one barcoded beta molecule.

This clonotype showed up just a few times. It was with a sample-barcoded 5' primer and a J-beta primer mix that a second PCR of roughly 6 to 12 cycles was run. Via MiXCR, TCRdb re-called the 5' RACE reads, giving one row per CDR3 protein. The table has about 1 million distinct CDR3 sequences, more than 40% seen once. This CDR3 region has 18 residues. Germline trimming cut 5 bases from V and 1 base from J; bases unmatched to any gene: 9. The V gene's germline CDR1 is SGHTA and CDR2 FQGTGA. This chain joins TRBV7-3 and TRBJ2-5; 14 bases line up with TRBD2. Input material: blood. This receptor was obtained from a woman aged 60 to 75 in good health. The DNA for the CDR3 is TGTGCCAGCAGCCTTGGGACTAGCGGGAGTGGGGCCCAAGAGACCCAGTACTTC. It codes for CASSLGTSGSGAQETQYF.